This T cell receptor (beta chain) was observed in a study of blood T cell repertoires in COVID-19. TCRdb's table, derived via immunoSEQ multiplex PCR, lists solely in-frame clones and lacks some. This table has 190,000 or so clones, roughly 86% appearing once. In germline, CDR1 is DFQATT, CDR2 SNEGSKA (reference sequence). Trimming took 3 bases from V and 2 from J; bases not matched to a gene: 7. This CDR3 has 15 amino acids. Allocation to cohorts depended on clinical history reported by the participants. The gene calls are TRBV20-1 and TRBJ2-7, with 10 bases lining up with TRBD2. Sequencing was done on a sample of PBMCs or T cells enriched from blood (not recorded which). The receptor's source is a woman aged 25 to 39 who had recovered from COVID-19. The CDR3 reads CSASVGAGGTYEQYF. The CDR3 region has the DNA TGCAGTGCTAGTGTTGGAGCGGGAGGGACCTACGAGCAGTACTTC.